A single sample is the source of the 27 T cell receptor beta chains below, sequenced in a study of cytomegalovirus exposure and HLA in healthy donors. Primers for the PCR totalled 60 Vbeta and 13 Jbeta. Here immunoSEQ multiplex PCR was the method, and the copy in TCRdb shows in-frame clones only, minus some. The data show 280,000 or so clones, 80% to 90% seen once. The sample taken for sequencing was PBMCs. These receptors were collected from a woman under 30 in good health and CMV-seronegative.

The chain combines TRBV4-1 with TRBJ1-1; D is uncertain. This CDR3 region has 13 residues. Per the germline V gene, CDR1 is MGHRA and CDR2 is YSYEKL. Trimming pared 3 bases from V and 5 bases from J, leaving 10 bases between. In nucleotides, the CDR3 is TGCGCCAGCAGCCAGACAATAGGTACTGAAGCTTTCTTT. Its protein product is CASSQTIGTEAFF.

This clone has more than one count but fewer than ten. The chain employs TRBV5-6 and TRBJ1-1; D may be TRBD1 (6 bases). V was trimmed by 1 base and J by 3 bases, leaving 10 bases between them. Germline-derived CDR1 and CDR2 are SGHDT and YYEEEE. This CDR3 has 14 residues. In nucleotides, the CDR3 is TGTGCCAGCAGCTTGTCAGGGGATCACACTGAAGCTTTCTTT. It specifies CASSLSGDHTEAFF.

The gene calls are TRBV10-1 and TRBJ1-4; 7 bases are shared with TRBD1. The germline CDR1 and CDR2 sequences are WNHNN and SYGVQD (reference sequence). Germline trimming cut 2 bases from V and 3 bases from J; bases unmatched to any gene: 3. The CDR3 runs to 15 residues. Here the CDR3 DNA reads TGCGCCAGCAGTGAGGAGGGGGCGGCTAATGAAAAACTGTTTTTT. It specifies CASSEEGAANEKLFF.

J is TRBJ2-1 and V is TRBV14; 11 bases are shared with TRBD2. The CDR3 loop spans 15 amino acids. J lost 4 bases, V lost 2 bases, and 1 base had no gene match. Germline V gene lookup returns CDR1 SGHDN and CDR2 FVKESK. CDR3 DNA: TGTGCCAGCAGCCAACTAGCGGGGGGATACAATGAGCAGTTCTTC. The encoded protein is CASSQLAGGYNEQFF.

The rearrangement joins TRBV6-4 to TRBJ1-1, with a possible D match to TRBD1 (6 bases). Deletions cut 4 bases from V and 5 bases from J, with 20 bases between. Per the germline V gene, CDR1 is MRHNA and CDR2 is SNTAGT. This CDR3 has 16 amino acids. The CDR3 loop reads CASSVRAGEGSTEAFF. The CDR3 bases are TGTGCCAGCAGTGTACGGGCAGGGGAGGGGAGTACTGAAGCTTTCTTT.

This clone was counted once. This chain uses TRBV4-1 with TRBJ2-2, with D unresolved. Trimming left V 4 bases short and J 1 base short, with 7 bases between. CDR3 length: 14 residues. Germline V CDR1 and CDR2: MGHRA, YSYEKL. CDR3 sequence: CASSLYLNTGELFF. The CDR3 coding sequence is TGCGCCAGCAGCCTTTATTTGAACACCGGGGAGCTGTTTTTT.

The chain recombines TRBV30 with TRBJ2-2; perhaps TRBD2 as D (5 bases). Trimming removed 2 bases at V and 5 bases at J, with 6 bases between. The CDR3 runs 12 residues. CDR1 is GTSNPN, CDR2 SVGIG, per germline (reference sequence). CDR3 region: CAWSWRTGELFF. In DNA, the CDR3 is TGTGCCTGGAGTTGGAGGACCGGGGAGCTGTTTTTT.

The gene calls are TRBV10-3 and TRBJ2-1, with D hard to call. This CDR3 has 12 amino acids. Trimming pared 3 bases from V and 6 bases from J, leaving 6 bases between. The germline V gene has CDR1 ENHRY and CDR2 SYGVKD. CDR3 nucleotide sequence: TGTGCCATCAGTGACCCGGTCAATGAGCAGTTCTTC. Translation: CAISDPVNEQFF.

The chain couples TRBV5-1 to TRBJ2-1; 11 bases are shared with TRBD2. Germline assignment: CDR1 SGHRS and CDR2 YFSETQ. This CDR3 is 16 amino acids long. J gave up 4 bases and V 3 bases, and 6 bases lay outside the gene matches. This CDR3 is CASSWGPSGGYNEQFF. CDR3 DNA: TGCGCCAGCAGCTGGGGCCCTAGCGGGGGGTACAATGAGCAGTTCTTC. The complete variable domain, with remaining parts taken from reference TRBV5-1 and TRBJ2-1, reads KAGVTQTPRYLIKTRGQQVTLSCSPISGHRSVSWYQQTPGQGLQFLFEYFSETQRNKGNFPGRFSGRQFSNSRSEMNVSTLELGDSALYLCASSWGPSGGYNEQFFGPGTRLTVL.

The genes are TRBV7-9 and TRBJ1-1; the match to TRBD1 covers 10 bases. Trimming took 7 bases from V and 6 from J; bases not matched to a gene: 8. This CDR3 region has 14 residues. The germline V gene encodes CDR1 SEHNR and CDR2 FQNEAQ (reference sequence). The CDR3 region is CASTIIGQGAEAFF. The CDR3 bases are TGTGCCAGCACGATTATAGGACAGGGGGCTGAAGCTTTCTTT.

The chain couples TRBV13 to TRBJ1-2; TRBD1 is a possible D gene (5 bases). The V end was cut by 3 bases, the J end by 4 bases, with 15 bases between. This CDR3 has 15 amino acids. The germline gives CDR1 PRHDT, CDR2 FYEKMQ (reference sequence). As DNA, the CDR3 is TGTGCCAGCAGCTTCCGAACGACGGGGGGCTATGGCTACACCTTC. Its translation: CASSFRTTGGYGYTF. The full variable domain, rest sourced from reference TRBV13 and TRBJ1-2, is AAGVIQSPRHLIKEKRETATLKCYPIPRHDTVYWYQQGPGQDPQFLISFYEKMQSDKGSIPDRFSAQQFSDYHSELNMSSLELGDSALYFCASSFRTTGGYGYTFGSGTRLTVV.

CDR3: CASSLEGHRNTEAFF. The DNA for the CDR3 is TGCGCCAGCAGCTTGGAGGGACATAGGAACACTGAAGCTTTCTTT. The chain combines TRBV5-1 with TRBJ1-1, with D perhaps TRBD1 (6 bases). Trimming took off 0 bases at V and 1 base at J, with 10 bases between the two ends. This CDR3 has 15 amino acids. In germline, CDR1 is SGHRS, CDR2 YFSETQ.

The rearrangement links TRBV6-1 to TRBJ2-1; 11 bases fit TRBD2. Looked up from germline, CDR1 is MNHNS and CDR2 is SASEGT. After removal of 6 bases from V and 4 bases from J, the junction contained 5 bases not matched to a gene. The CDR3 loop spans 15 amino acids. As DNA, the CDR3 is TGTGCCAGCAGGGGGACTAGCGGCAATTACAATGAGCAGTTCTTC. This sequence encodes CASRGTSGNYNEQFF.

This sequence joins TRBV28 and TRBJ1-1; no definite D call. This CDR3 spans 11 amino acids. The germline CDR1 and CDR2 sequences are MDHEN and SYDVKM. Trimming stripped 5 bases from V and 2 bases from J, with 3 bases between. CDR3 protein: CASSQNTEAFF. The CDR3 DNA sequence: TGTGCCAGCAGTCAAAACACTGAAGCTTTCTTT.

To note about this clone: Other DNA sequences from this sample encode an identical CDR3 as well. The CDR3 is CASSLGQYGYTF. The CDR3 coding sequence is TGTGCCAGCAGCCTGGGACAGTATGGCTACACCTTC. This rearrangement joins TRBV11-2 to TRBJ1-2; 7 bases line up with TRBD1. V gave up 5 bases and J gave up 5 bases; unmatched junction bases: 2. The CDR3 sequence is 12 residues long. The V gene's germline CDR1 is SGHAT and CDR2 FQNNGV. The full variable domain, completed using reference TRBV11-2 and TRBJ1-2, is EAGVAQSPRYKIIEKRQSVAFWCNPISGHATLYWYQQILGQGPKLLIQFQNNGVVDDSQLPKDRFSAERLKGVDSTLKIQPAKLEDSAVYLCASSLGQYGYTFGSGTRLTVV.

The rearrangement uses TRBV9 and TRBJ1-2; 8 bases align to TRBD1. The germline gives CDR1 SGDLS, CDR2 YYNGEE. This CDR3 contains 13 residues. J gave up 8 bases and V 3 bases, and 6 bases lay outside the gene matches. The CDR3 bases are TGTGCCAGCAGCGACCAGGGGGCGGGAGGCTACACCTTC. Its protein is CASSDQGAGGYTF.

This chain uses TRBV15 with TRBJ2-3, with 9 bases that match TRBD2. This CDR3 region has 16 residues. V was pared by 8 bases and J by 4 bases, with 13 bases of the junction left unmatched. Germline values: CDR1 LNHNV, CDR2 YYDKDF (reference sequence). This CDR3 reads CATVEAAGGLADTQYF. The CDR3 coding sequence is TGTGCCACCGTTGAAGCTGCGGGGGGGCTTGCAGATACGCAGTATTTT.

This clone was counted once. The V and J genes are TRBV18 and TRBJ1-2; D uncertain. The CDR3 length is 17 residues. The V end was cut by 3 bases, the J end by 7 bases, with 24 bases between. Germline V gene sequence: CDR1 KGHSH, CDR2 LQKENI. The CDR3 DNA reads TGTGCCAGCTCACCGTCAGTTCGGCCCCCCACCCGGGTTGGCTACACCTTC. Protein sequence: CASSPSVRPPTRVGYTF.

The chain joins TRBV2 to TRBJ2-7; tentatively, D is TRBD2 (5 bases). CDR3 length: 12 amino acids. V lost 4 bases and J lost 9, with 13 bases in between. The V gene's germline CDR1 is SNHLY and CDR2 FYNNEI. DNA for the CDR3: TGTGCCAGCAGTGGACTGGGCGGAGGGCAGTACTTC. This translates into CASSGLGGGQYF.

The J gene is TRBJ2-7, the V gene TRBV7-9, with a weak D call TRBD2 (6 bases). Germline-derived CDR1 and CDR2 are SEHNR and FQNEAQ (reference sequence). CDR3 length equals 17 residues. The V and J ends lost 5 bases and 3 bases respectively, with 23 bases between them. Here the CDR3 DNA reads TGTGCCAGCAGCGATCCGGGAGCGGCGGGGCACTACTACGAGCAGTACTTC. Amino acid sequence: CASSDPGAAGHYYEQYF.

The chain couples TRBV4-2 to TRBJ1-4, with D tentatively TRBD1 (5 bases). V lost 2 bases and J 1 base, leaving 17 bases between the germline ends. The CDR3 runs to 18 residues. The germline CDR1 and CDR2 sequences are LGHNA and YNFKEQ. The CDR3 is CASSQHPMGEVTNEKLFF. The CDR3 bases are TGTGCCAGCAGCCAACATCCAATGGGGGAGGTAACTAATGAAAAACTGTTTTTT.

The chain joins TRBV10-1 to TRBJ2-3; TRBD2 might be the D (5 bases). Germline values: CDR1 WNHNN, CDR2 SYGVQD (reference sequence). Trimming removed 2 bases at V and 1 base at J, with 13 bases between. The CDR3 sequence is 16 residues long. CDR3 DNA sequence: TGCGCCAGCAGTGAGGCCCAAGCGGCGGGCACAGATACGCAGTATTTT. Encoded protein: CASSEAQAAGTDTQYF.

The chain recombines TRBV6-4 with TRBJ1-1, with 7 bases identical to TRBD1. Trimming cost V 4 bases and J 1 base; bases outside gene matches: 6. The CDR3 has 15 residues. CDR1 and CDR2 from the germline V gene are MRHNA and SNTAGT. CDR3 sequence reads: CASSGRQGKNTEAFF. CDR3 coding DNA: TGTGCCAGCAGTGGGAGACAGGGCAAGAACACTGAAGCTTTCTTT.

The V call is TRBV9, the J call TRBJ2-1, with a weak D call TRBD2 (5 bases). In germline, CDR1 is SGDLS, CDR2 YYNGEE. The CDR3 runs 14 residues. Between the trimmed V and J ends, which lost 0 bases and 8 bases, there was a span of 12 bases. Here the CDR3 reads CASSVGGGGYEQFF. The CDR3 DNA reads as TGTGCCAGCAGCGTAGGGGGTGGAGGCTATGAGCAGTTCTTC. The complete variable domain, with remaining parts taken from reference TRBV9 and TRBJ2-1, reads DSGVTQTPKHLITATGQRVTLRCSPRSGDLSVYWYQQSLDQGLQFLIQYYNGEERAKGNILERFSAQQFPDLHSELNLSSLELGDSALYFCASSVGGGGYEQFFGPGTRLTVL.

DNA for the CDR3: TGTGCCAGCAGTCATGGGGGCGGAGCTTTAGAGACCCAGTACTTC. This gives the protein CASSHGGGALETQYF. The V and J genes are TRBV5-5 and TRBJ2-5; a weak D match, TRBD1 (6 bases). V was cut by 5 bases and J by 4 bases, with 18 bases left in between. This CDR3 region has 15 residues. The germline gives CDR1 SGHKS, CDR2 YYEKEE (reference sequence).

This chain connects TRBV29-1 to TRBJ2-2; 9 nucleotides align to TRBD2. Trimming at V came to 1 base and at J to 3 bases, leaving 6 bases not matched to a gene. Germline CDR1 is SQVTM and CDR2 is ANQGSEA. CDR3 size: 16 residues. The CDR3 nucleotides are TGCAGCGTTGAAGGTGTTAGCGGGGGCGACACCGGGGAGCTGTTTTTT. This gives the protein CSVEGVSGGDTGELFF.

V is TRBV6-5 and J is TRBJ2-7; TRBD1 aligns across 9 bases. V lost 0 bases to trimming and J lost 1 base; unmatched junction nucleotides: 4. The germline V gene has CDR1 MNHEY and CDR2 SVGAGI. This CDR3 has 16 residues. The CDR3, as DNA: TGTGCCAGCAGTTACTCTCCAGGGACAGGGTCCTACGAGCAGTACTTC. Residues: CASSYSPGTGSYEQYF.